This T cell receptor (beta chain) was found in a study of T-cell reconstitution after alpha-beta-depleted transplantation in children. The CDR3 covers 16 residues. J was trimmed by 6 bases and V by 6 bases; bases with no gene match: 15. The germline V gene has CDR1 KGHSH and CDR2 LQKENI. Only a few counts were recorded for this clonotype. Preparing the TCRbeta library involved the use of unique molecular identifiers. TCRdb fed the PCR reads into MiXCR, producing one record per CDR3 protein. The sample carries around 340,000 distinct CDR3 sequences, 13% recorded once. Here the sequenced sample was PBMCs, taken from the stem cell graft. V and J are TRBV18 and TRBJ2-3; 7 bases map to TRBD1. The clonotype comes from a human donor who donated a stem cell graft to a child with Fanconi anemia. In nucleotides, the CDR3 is TGTGCCAGCTCCCTCGGACAGGCCGGCCACTTGGATACGCAGTATTTT. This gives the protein CASSLGQAGHLDTQYF. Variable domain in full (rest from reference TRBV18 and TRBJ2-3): NAGVMQNPRHLVRRRGQEARLRCSPMKGHSHVYWYRQLPEEGLKFMVYLQKENIIDESGMPKERFSAEFPKEGPSILRIQQVVRGDSAAYFCASSLGQAGHLDTQYFGPGTRLTVL.